This entry concerns a single T cell receptor (beta chain). This specimen belongs to a study of blood T cell repertoires in COVID-19. As for the study in general: The samples span acute and convalescent COVID-19 from the United States, Italy and Spain. Sample material is recorded as cDNA or gDNA derived from T cells, B-cell-depleted T cells, or PBMCs.

Original processing notes: Amplified reference gene primers provided the basis for estimating nucleated cell counts. Sequencing used immunoSEQ multiplex PCR; TCRdb keeps in-frame clones, though not all of them. That table gives V, J and clone size, and the DNA gave D and trimming. Of about 57,000 clones in the sample, about four fifths are singletons; the top ten hold 8.2%. This TCR was recovered from an elderly woman with acute or convalescent COVID-19. Sequencing was performed on peripheral blood.

In DNA form, the CDR3 reads TGTGCCAGCAGCTACAGGACAGGGGGGATTGAAAAACTGTTTTTT. It specifies CASSYRTGGIEKLFF. This chain links TRBV14 with TRBJ1-4, with 10 bases matching TRBD1. Per germline, CDR1 SGHDN and CDR2 FVKESK. The CDR3 loop spans 15 amino acids. After removal of 5 bases from V and 7 bases from J, the junction contained 7 bases not matched to a gene. The complete variable domain, with remaining parts taken from reference TRBV14 and TRBJ1-4, reads EAGVTQFPSHSVIEKGQTVTLRCDPISGHDNLYWYRRVMGKEIKFLLHFVKESKQDESGMPNNRFLAERTGGTYSTLKVQPAELEDSGVYFCASSYRTGGIEKLFFGSGTQLSVL.